This TCR beta chain was sequenced for a study of blood T cell repertoires in COVID-19. Per the original methods: Using reference gene primer amplification, nucleated cell counts were estimated. Produced via immunoSEQ multiplex PCR; TCRdb's table is partial and in-frame only. For V, J and clone size, that table is used; D and trimming come from the DNA. The sample holds over 35,000 clones, around nine tenths seen once. V was pared by 6 bases and J by 4 bases, with 12 bases of the junction left unmatched. From germline, CDR1 is SGHAT and CDR2 FQNNGV. This CDR3 region has 17 residues. Sequenced sample: peripheral blood. The receptor comes from a man aged 50 to 59 with active COVID-19. The V call is TRBV11-2, the J call TRBJ1-2; TRBD1 aligns across 12 bases. Here the CDR3 DNA reads TGTGCCAGCAGAATGACCGGGACAGGGGGCTTTACCTATGGCTACACCTTC. Encoded protein: CASRMTGTGGFTYGYTF.